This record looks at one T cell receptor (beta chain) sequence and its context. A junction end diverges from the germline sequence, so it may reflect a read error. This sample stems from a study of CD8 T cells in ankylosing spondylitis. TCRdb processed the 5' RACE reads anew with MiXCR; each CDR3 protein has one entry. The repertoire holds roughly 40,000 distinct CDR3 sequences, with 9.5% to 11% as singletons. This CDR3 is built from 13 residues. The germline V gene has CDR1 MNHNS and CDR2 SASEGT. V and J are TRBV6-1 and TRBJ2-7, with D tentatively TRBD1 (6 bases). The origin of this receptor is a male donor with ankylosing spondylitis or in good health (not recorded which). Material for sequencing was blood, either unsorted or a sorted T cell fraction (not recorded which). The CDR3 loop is CASSEGLGQFQCF. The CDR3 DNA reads TGTGCCAGCAGTGAGGGCCTAGGACAGTTTCAGTGCTTC.